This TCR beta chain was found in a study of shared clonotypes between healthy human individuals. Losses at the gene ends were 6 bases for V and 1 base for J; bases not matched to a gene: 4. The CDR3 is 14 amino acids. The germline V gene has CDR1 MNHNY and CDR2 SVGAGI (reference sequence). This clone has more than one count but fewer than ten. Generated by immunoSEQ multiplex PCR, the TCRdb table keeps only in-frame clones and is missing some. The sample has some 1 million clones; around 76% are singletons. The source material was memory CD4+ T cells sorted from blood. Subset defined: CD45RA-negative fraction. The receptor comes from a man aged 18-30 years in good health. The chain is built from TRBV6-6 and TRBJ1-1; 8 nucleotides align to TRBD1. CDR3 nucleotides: TGTGCCAGCAGGGAGGACAGGGAGAACACTGAAGCTTTCTTT. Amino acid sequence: CASREDRENTEAFF.